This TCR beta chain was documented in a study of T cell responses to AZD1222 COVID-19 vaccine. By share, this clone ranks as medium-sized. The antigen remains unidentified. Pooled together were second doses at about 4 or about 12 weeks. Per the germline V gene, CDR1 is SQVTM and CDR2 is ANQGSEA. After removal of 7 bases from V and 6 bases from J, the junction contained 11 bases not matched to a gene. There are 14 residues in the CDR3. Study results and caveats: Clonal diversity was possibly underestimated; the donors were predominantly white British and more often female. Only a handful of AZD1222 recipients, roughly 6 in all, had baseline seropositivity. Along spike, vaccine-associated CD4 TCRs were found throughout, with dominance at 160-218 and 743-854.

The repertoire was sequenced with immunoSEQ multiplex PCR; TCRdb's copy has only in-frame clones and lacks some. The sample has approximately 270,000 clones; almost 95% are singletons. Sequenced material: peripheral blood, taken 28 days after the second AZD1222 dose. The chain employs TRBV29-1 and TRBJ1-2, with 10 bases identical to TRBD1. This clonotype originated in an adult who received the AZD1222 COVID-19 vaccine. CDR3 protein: CSAAGTGEKNGYTF. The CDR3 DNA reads TGCAGCGCCGCCGGGACAGGGGAAAAGAATGGCTACACCTTC.